These T cell receptor beta chains were read from a single sample in a study of cytomegalovirus exposure and HLA in healthy donors. The data were produced by immunoSEQ multiplex PCR, yet TCRdb's version contains in-frame clones alone and is incomplete. The top ten clones hold 5.5% to 7% of a sample with approximately 110,000 clones, 83% of them seen once. Source material: PBMCs. The receptors were sampled from a man aged 18 to 29 in good health and CMV-seronegative. Each CDR3 is given without its conserved first and last residue. Each record gives: J gene, CDR3 length, V gene, CDR3 protein.

>TRBJ1-5|10|TRBV11-2
ASSLVSQPQH
>TRBJ1-2|12|TRBV5-1
ASSLSQGAYGYT
>TRBJ2-1|12|TRBV30
AWSGDRGSNEQF
>TRBJ1-1|12|TRBV7-3
ASSRGQGWDEAF
>TRBJ2-3|13|TRBV5-1
ASSLRGTGTDTQY
>TRBJ1-2|13|TRBV7-3
ASSLGGRTNYGYT
>TRBJ2-3|11|TRBV9
ASSPTGIDTQY
>TRBJ1-5|13|TRBV2
ASSVGQVHNQPQH
>TRBJ1-4|12|TRBV6-5
ASSFSPSNEKLF
>TRBJ2-2|15|TRBV4-2
ASSQDTSGGGTGELF
>TRBJ2-3|15|TRBV5-4
ASSRRILAGGEDTQY
>TRBJ2-7|9|TRBV7-8
ASSQSAEQY
>TRBJ2-1|13|TRBV19
ASSIVAGVGNEQF
>TRBJ2-7|12|TRBV27
ASSLRERFHEQY
>TRBJ2-5|10|TRBV6-5
ASSGTIETQY
>TRBJ2-7|12|TRBV28
ASNEGRSRGEQY
>TRBJ2-3|13|TRBV6-1
ASNPTGARTDTQY
>TRBJ2-3|12|TRBV28
ASLQGLSTDTQY
>TRBJ1-5|11|TRBV2
ASETGENQPQH
>TRBJ1-1|13|TRBV7-2
ASSLKPRGNTEAF
>TRBJ2-1|18|TRBV28
ASSFSRDVRSGSSYNEQF
>TRBJ1-3|15|TRBV29-1
SVEERDRDYSGNTIY
>TRBJ1-2|15|TRBV7-8
ASSPNRLRPLNYGYT
>TRBJ2-5|15|TRBV7-7
ASSPWGSGRGQETQY
>TRBJ2-7|12|TRBV6-6
ASTGGRPTYEQY
>TRBJ2-7|12|TRBV9
ASSVDGGTYEQY
>TRBJ1-5|12|TRBV28
ASSSTGGNQPQH
>TRBJ1-1|10|TRBV6-1
ASIHTREGAF
>TRBJ2-3|12|TRBV5-4
ASSLGLDSDTQY
>TRBJ1-5|13|TRBV30
AWSFNSRSNQPQH
>TRBJ2-1|15|TRBV7-6
ASSYYPPGQGAGEQF
>TRBJ2-5|15|TRBV10-2
ASSELRGLPVSETQY
>TRBJ2-7|13|TRBV5-4
ASSPGTGESYEQY
>TRBJ1-1|11|TRBV27
ASSLGRLTEAF
>TRBJ1-1|14|TRBV7-6
ASSPNTGFMNTEAF
>TRBJ1-1|11|TRBV15
ATSRGGTVVAF
>TRBJ1-5|13|TRBV19
ASSMGGMDNQPQH
>TRBJ2-3|11|TRBV19
ASTPSQSDTQY
>TRBJ2-7|12|TRBV7-2
ASSLRRQSYEQY
>TRBJ2-7|13|TRBV27
ASSPDRGQAYEQY
>TRBJ2-7|12|TRBV29-1
SVEGPGAYYEQY
>TRBJ1-2|11|TRBV5-6
ASSLGAGRGYT
>TRBJ2-7|13|TRBV4-3
ASSRGLAGVYEQY
>TRBJ2-5|11|TRBV11-1
ASSQDPGETQY
>TRBJ2-2|13|TRBV5-1
ASSLGDTNTGELF
>TRBJ1-4|13|TRBV19
ASSIPGQGNEKLF
>TRBJ2-7|14|TRBV27
ASSLFPSGQGDEQY
>TRBJ1-5|12|TRBV28
ASSRKTGEQPQH
>TRBJ2-1|13|TRBV15
ATSRGQREGLGQF
>TRBJ2-1|12|TRBV6-1
ASSLKTGGNEQF
>TRBJ2-5|17|TRBV7-9
ASSPWGTTSGRARETQY
>TRBJ2-2|16|TRBV12-5
ASGLVLSLAGDTGELF
>TRBJ2-7|12|TRBV7-9
ASSARDRTYEQY
>TRBJ2-1|11|TRBV11-2
ASSPDWGNEQF
>TRBJ2-7|12|TRBV27
ASSLFSGPYEQY
>TRBJ1-1|15|TRBV19
ASSMVEAVIMNTEAF
>TRBJ1-2|11|TRBV7-3
ASSPGEGYGYT
>TRBJ1-1|12|TRBV7-9
ASSLGREVTEAF
>TRBJ2-1|12|TRBV19
ASMSQGAHNEQF